The T cell receptor (beta chain) described here comes from a study of blood T cell repertoires in COVID-19. Study overall: The samples span acute and convalescent COVID-19 from the United States, Italy and Spain. T cells, B-cell-depleted T cells, or PBMCs provided the cDNA or gDNA that served as material.

The CDR3 loop spans 16 amino acids. Per germline, CDR1 SGHRS and CDR2 YFSETQ. Trimming cost V 2 bases and J 5 bases; bases outside gene matches: 5. Source study methods: Estimation of nucleated cell counts was performed using reference gene primer amplification. The protocol was immunoSEQ multiplex PCR, while the TCRdb copy is restricted to in-frame clones and leaves out a portion. V and J calls and clone size are as listed in that table; D and trimming were resolved from the DNA. The sample lists about 220,000 clones; 70% to 90% were seen once. The specimen sequenced was peripheral blood. The sequence came from a human donor in a cohort sampled during active COVID-19. This chain joins TRBV5-1 and TRBJ2-2; TRBD1 matches at 11 bases. The CDR3 loop is CASSLSGDRGTGELFF. The CDR3 DNA reads TGCGCCAGCAGCTTATCAGGGGACAGGGGGACCGGGGAGCTGTTTTTT.